The clone carrying this T cell receptor (beta chain) was seen at least ten times. What it binds is unknown. This record comes from a study of T cells in Graves' hyperthyroidism and ophthalmopathy. Study observations and caveats: Stable hyperthyroidism was separated from ophthalmopathy by a model based on 13 V-J features.

This CDR3 is built from 14 residues. The germline CDR1 and CDR2 sequences are SGHTA and FQGTGA. V was clipped by 5 bases and J by 5 bases, with 14 bases between them. Amplified regions were TCR beta CDR3 sequences from RNA transcripts. The primer set for the first-round RT-PCR of the TCR CDR3 was HTBI. A single record per CDR3 protein comes from TCRdb applying MiXCR to the multiplex PCR reads. Among some 760,000 distinct CDR3 sequences listed, around 15% were seen once. The study enrolled patients aged 18 to 65 with newly diagnosed hyperthyroidism of under 2 months' duration. Pregnant or lactating patients were excluded, as were those with uncontrolled infection or other autoimmune disease.

The receptor's source is a woman aged 18 to 35 with Graves' hyperthyroidism. The source material was blood. This chain joins TRBV7-3 and TRBJ2-3; D is unresolved. The CDR3 loop reads CASSAPPYGDTQYF. CDR3 in DNA: TGTGCCAGCAGCGCACCACCCTACGGAGATACGCAGTATTTT.